This T cell receptor beta chain was obtained from a study of CD8 T cells in Susac syndrome. After extraction with the RNeasy kit, about 0.45 to 1 ug of the RNA was reverse transcribed using random hexamers. One entry per CDR3 protein results from TCRdb running MiXCR on the immunoSEQ multiplex PCR reads. The sample contains around 300,000 distinct CDR3 sequences, approximately 85% of which appear only once. Trimming stripped 7 bases from V and 4 bases from J, with 10 bases between. Per germline, CDR1 SQVTM and CDR2 ANQGSEA. The CDR3 runs to 11 residues. This clonotype originated in a human donor with multiple sclerosis. The rearrangement links TRBV29-1 to TRBJ1-2; weak D call: TRBD1 (6 bases). Sequencing was performed on CD8+ T cells from PBMCs. CDR3 sequence: CSAGAGYGYTF. DNA for the CDR3: TGCAGCGCAGGGGCTGGCTATGGCTACACCTTC. Combining the CDR3 with reference TRBV29-1 and TRBJ1-2 gives the whole variable domain SAVISQKPSRDICQRGTSLTIQCQVDSQVTMMFWYRQQPGQSLTLIATANQGSEATYESGFVIDKFPISRPNLTFSTLTVSNMSPEDSSIYLCSAGAGYGYTFGSGTRLTVV.